This is a list of T cell receptor beta chains from one sample in a study of shared clonotypes between healthy human individuals. Assay: immunoSEQ multiplex PCR; the TCRdb copy retains only in-frame clones and omits some. Found here are more than 2 million clones, 90% to 97% of them singletons; the top ten hold more than 0.1%. The sequenced material came from naive CD4+ T cells sorted from blood. These receptors were taken from a man younger than 35 in good health. Both conserved end residues are part of each CDR3. The D gene is left open where the match is weak. Size tells how often a clone was seen (once, few, many) or the class of an expanded clone, and some rows leave it out.

TRBV9	-	-	TRBJ1-1	TGTGCCAGCAGCGTAGCCCCGGCCACTGAAGCTTTCTTT	CASSVAPATEAFF
TRBV6-1	-	once	TRBJ1-5	TGTGCCAGCATTGGGGGGTCGGGCAATCAGCCCCAGCATTTT	CASIGGSGNQPQHF
TRBV4-2	-	-	TRBJ2-2	TGTGCCAGCAGCCAAGAGTATTGGACCGGGGAGCTGTTTTTT	CASSQEYWTGELFF
TRBV7-8	-	once	TRBJ2-3	TGTGCCAGCGTAGGAAGTCAGAGGGGCCAAGATACGCAGTATTTT	CASVGSQRGQDTQYF
TRBV18	TRBD1	-	TRBJ2-3	TGTGCCAGCTCACCCCGGGACAGGGGGCCCACAGATACGCAGTATTTT	CASSPRDRGPTDTQYF
TRBV29-1	-	-	TRBJ1-1	TGCAGCGTGCTGGGGTCCGTGAACACTGAAGCTTTCTTT	CSVLGSVNTEAFF
TRBV6-1	-	-	TRBJ1-5	TGTGCCAGCAGTGAAGGTAGGGTCCCGGCGAATCAGCCCCAGCATTTT	CASSEGRVPANQPQHF
TRBV18	TRBD1	-	TRBJ1-1	TGTGCCAGCTCATTGCCCGGGACAGGGACTACTGAAGCTTTCTTT	CASSLPGTGTTEAFF
TRBV6-6	TRBD1	few	TRBJ1-5	TGTGCCAGCAGCCGGACAGGGGCCAGCAATCAGCCCCAGCATTTT	CASSRTGASNQPQHF
TRBV5-1	-	-	TRBJ1-3	TGCGCCAGCAGCTCCCAGGGGCGGGATGGAAACACCATATATTTT	CASSSQGRDGNTIYF
TRBV5-4	-	-	TRBJ2-2	TGTGCCAGCAGCCTCGGGACAAAGAACACCGGGGAGCTGTTTTTT	CASSLGTKNTGELFF
TRBV10-3	-	-	TRBJ2-5	TGTGCCATCAGTGCGGAGTCAGCGACTCCCGAGACCCAGTACTTC	CAISAESATPETQYF
TRBV19	-	-	TRBJ2-1	TGTGCCACCGGTATGAGCTCCTACAATGAGCAGTTCTTC	CATGMSSYNEQFF
TRBV2	-	few	TRBJ1-2	TGTGCCAGCAGTGAAGGAGAACTTAACTATGGCTACACCTTC	CASSEGELNYGYTF
TRBV6-5	-	-	TRBJ2-5	TGTGCCAGCAGCCGGACATTCCAAGAGACCCAGTACTTC	CASSRTFQETQYF
TRBV19	-	-	TRBJ2-7	TGTGCCAGTAGTATAGAAGGCAAAGGGCCCTACGAGCAGTACTTC	CASSIEGKGPYEQYF
TRBV28	TRBD1	-	TRBJ1-2	TGTGCCAGCAGGTTAGCCTCGGGACAGAGGGGAGCAGGCTACACCTTC	CASRLASGQRGAGYTF
TRBV14	-	-	TRBJ2-2	TGTGCCAGCAGCCTTGACAGGAGGAGGATGTTTTTT	CASSLDRRRMFF
TRBV12-5	-	-	TRBJ1-3	TGTGCTAGTGGTCTGGTTGGGGGGACTGGAAACACCATATATTTT	CASGLVGGTGNTIYF
TRBV5-4	-	-	TRBJ1-1	TGTGCCAGCAGCATGGACCTCCGGGAGACTGAAGCTTTCTTT	CASSMDLRETEAFF
TRBV18	TRBD1	once	TRBJ1-1	TGTGCCAGCTCACAGCAGGGGGCCGTTGGCACTGAAGCTTTCTTT	CASSQQGAVGTEAFF
TRBV29-1	-	-	TRBJ2-7	TGCAGCGTTGCCGGGACTTCCTACGAGCAGTACTTC	CSVAGTSYEQYF
TRBV11-2	-	once	TRBJ2-2	TGTGCCAGCCTCGGGACCCCCTACACCGGGGAGCTGTTTTTT	CASLGTPYTGELFF
TRBV10-2	-	-	TRBJ1-5	TGCGCCAGCACGGGATATAGCAATCAGCCCCAGCATTTT	CASTGYSNQPQHF
TRBV7-2	TRBD1	-	TRBJ2-1	TGTGCCAGCAGCTTTCCGGGACAGAGAAACTACAATGAGCAGTTCTTC	CASSFPGQRNYNEQFF
TRBV10-3	-	-	TRBJ2-6	TGTGCCATCAGAGGGGGCCCCGGGACTGGCTCCTCTGGGGCCAACGTCCTGACTTTC	CAIRGGPGTGSSGANVLTF
TRBV18	-	-	TRBJ2-7	TGTGCCAGCTCTCTGGGGGGGGCCCCCTACGAGCAGTACTTC	CASSLGGAPYEQYF
TRBV6-9	TRBD1	-	TRBJ1-3	TGTGCCAGCAGTTATTCGGGGTTGAGACAGGGATTCTCTGGAAACACCATATATTTT	CASSYSGLRQGFSGNTIYF
TRBV7-9	-	-	TRBJ1-2	TGTGCCAGCAGCCCAAACGACGCCAGCTATGGCTACACCTTC	CASSPNDASYGYTF
TRBV6-5	TRBD2	-	TRBJ2-1	TGTGCCAGCAGCTACACTAGCGGGACGACCTACAATGAGCAGTTCTTC	CASSYTSGTTYNEQFF
TRBV7-2	TRBD2	-	TRBJ2-7	TGTGCCAGCAGCCCCCGAGGCGGGAGGACCTACAAGCAGTACTTC	CASSPRGGRTYKQYF
TRBV19	TRBD1	-	TRBJ2-1	TGTGCCAGCCGCCCCTCCGGGACAGAAAGATACAATGAGCAGTTCTTC	CASRPSGTERYNEQFF
TRBV4-1	-	-	TRBJ2-4	TGCGCCAGCAGCCACACGGAGTTTGTAAACATTCAGTACTTC	CASSHTEFVNIQYF
TRBV28	-	-	TRBJ2-5	TGTGCCAGCAGTTCCCCGGGACGCTCAGCAAGAGAGACCCAGTACTTC	CASSSPGRSARETQYF
TRBV6-5	-	once	TRBJ1-4	TGTGCCAGCAGTTACTCCGGACAGACTAATGAAAAACTGTTTTTT	CASSYSGQTNEKLFF
TRBV7-9	TRBD2	-	TRBJ2-1	TGTGCCAGCAGCTTAGCTAGCGGGGCCTACAATGAGCAGTTCTTC	CASSLASGAYNEQFF
TRBV19	TRBD2	-	TRBJ2-1	TGTGCCAGTAGTGCTCTACTAGCGGGAACCTACAATGAGCAGTTCTTC	CASSALLAGTYNEQFF
TRBV19	-	-	TRBJ2-5	TGTGCCAGTAAATCTGGGAGGCTTGGGGAAGAGACCCAGTACTTC	CASKSGRLGEETQYF
TRBV4-3	TRBD1	-	TRBJ1-2	TGCGCCAGCAGCCAAGAGGGGACAGGGGATGGCTACACCTTC	CASSQEGTGDGYTF
TRBV5-4	-	-	TRBJ1-2	TGTGCCAGCAGCGCAGCCGGGACACTTTCCGACTATGGCTACACCTTC	CASSAAGTLSDYGYTF
TRBV5-5	TRBD2	-	TRBJ2-5	TGTGCCAGCAGCTTGGGTAGCGGGAGTTTATCGCTCCAAGAGACCCAGTACTTC	CASSLGSGSLSLQETQYF
TRBV6-5	TRBD1	-	TRBJ1-1	TGTGCCAGCATCGTACAGGGGCCGATGAACACTGAAGCTTTCTTT	CASIVQGPMNTEAFF